This T cell receptor (beta chain) was profiled in a study of blood T cell repertoires in COVID-19. On the study more broadly: The cDNA or gDNA used as material had been derived from T cells, B-cell-depleted T cells, or PBMCs.

V trimming: 4 bases; J trimming: 3 bases; junction bases outside the gene matches: 0. Germline-derived CDR1 and CDR2 are MNHEY and SVGAGI. The CDR3 is 13 residues long. In the source study's methods: Amplified reference gene primers provided the basis for estimating nucleated cell counts. Data came from immunoSEQ multiplex PCR; TCRdb stores just in-frame clones and leaves some out. The DNA gave D and trimming, while V, J and clone size come from that table. The sample includes around 99,000 clones, approximately 80% seen only once; the top ten take approximately 4.5%. The chain is built from TRBV6-5 and TRBJ2-7; 10 bases map to TRBD1. The sequence came from a man aged 70-80 years with acute or convalescent COVID-19. Sequenced input: peripheral blood. CDR3 sequence reads: CASSWDRGYEQYF. CDR3 sequence (DNA): TGTGCCAGCAGTTGGGACAGGGGCTACGAGCAGTACTTC.